The clone carrying this T cell receptor (beta chain) was picked up many times. What it recognizes is unknown. The data were taken from a study of tumor-infiltrating lymphocytes in primary liver carcinoma. Overall study: The cohort included men and women aged 30 to 69 years. Study-wide results and limits: Tumor-adjacent and tumor-blood pairs showed less overlap than tumor region pairs.

RNA isolated from unsorted whole blood supplied the blood RNA, with germline DNA also extracted. Prior to surgery, four milliliters of peripheral blood were drawn. Looked up from germline, CDR1 is SQVTM and CDR2 is ANQGSEA. CDR3 length: 13 amino acids. With 1 base removed from V and 3 bases from J, the gap between germline ends came to 9 bases. The template, roughly 510 ng total RNA, yielded TCR beta cDNA made with a constant-region primer. Libraries covering TCR beta were generated through three nested multiplex PCR rounds (using a slightly modified ARM-PCR). Both of the initial two PCR rounds ran for nine to ten cycles and employed TRBV1-TRBV30 forward primers alongside a C-beta reverse primer. TCRdb re-derived calls from the multiplex PCR reads in MiXCR, one entry per CDR3 protein. The sample shows 300,000 to 350,000 distinct CDR3 sequences, approximately 64% of them seen only once.

Source material: peripheral blood. This receptor was obtained from a man in his forties with primary liver carcinoma and hepatitis B virus infection. The chain has TRBV29-1 and TRBJ2-5, with D tentatively TRBD1 (5 bases). As DNA, the CDR3 is TGCAGCGTTGAAGGGACACCCAAAGAGACCCAGTACTTC. Translating it yields CSVEGTPKETQYF.